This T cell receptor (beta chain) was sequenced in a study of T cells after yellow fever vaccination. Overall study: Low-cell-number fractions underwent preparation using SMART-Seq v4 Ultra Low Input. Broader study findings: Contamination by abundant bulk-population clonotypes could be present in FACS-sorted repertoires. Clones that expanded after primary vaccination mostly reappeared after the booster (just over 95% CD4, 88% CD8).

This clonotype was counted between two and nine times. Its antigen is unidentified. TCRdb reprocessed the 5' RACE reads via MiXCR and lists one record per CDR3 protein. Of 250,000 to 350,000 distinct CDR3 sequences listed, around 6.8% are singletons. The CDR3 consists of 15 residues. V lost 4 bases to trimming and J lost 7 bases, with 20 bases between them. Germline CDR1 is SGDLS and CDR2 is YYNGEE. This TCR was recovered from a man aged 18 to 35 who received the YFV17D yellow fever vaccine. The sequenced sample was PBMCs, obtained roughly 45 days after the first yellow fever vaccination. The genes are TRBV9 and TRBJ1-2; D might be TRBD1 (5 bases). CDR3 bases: TGTGCCAGCAGCCCTCGAGGGGCCGGGGTTGGTGGCTACACCTTC. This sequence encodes CASSPRGAGVGGYTF.